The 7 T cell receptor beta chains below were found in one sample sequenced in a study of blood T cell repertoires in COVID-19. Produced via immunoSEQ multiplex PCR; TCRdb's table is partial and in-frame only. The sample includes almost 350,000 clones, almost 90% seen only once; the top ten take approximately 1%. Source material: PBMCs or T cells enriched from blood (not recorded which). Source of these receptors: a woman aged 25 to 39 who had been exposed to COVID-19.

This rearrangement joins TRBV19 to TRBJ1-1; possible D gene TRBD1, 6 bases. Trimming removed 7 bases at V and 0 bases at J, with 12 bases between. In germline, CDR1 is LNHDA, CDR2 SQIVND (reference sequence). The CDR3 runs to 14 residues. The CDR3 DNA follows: TGTGCCAGTACCCCTGGACAGCTGAACACTGAAGCTTTCTTT. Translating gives CASTPGQLNTEAFF.

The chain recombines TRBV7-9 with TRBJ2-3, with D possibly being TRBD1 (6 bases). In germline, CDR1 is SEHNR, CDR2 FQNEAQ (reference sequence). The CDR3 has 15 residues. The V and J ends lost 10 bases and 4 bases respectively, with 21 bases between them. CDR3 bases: TGTGCCACCCTACCGGACAGAAAAGGCCCAGATACGCAGTATTTT. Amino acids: CATLPDRKGPDTQYF.

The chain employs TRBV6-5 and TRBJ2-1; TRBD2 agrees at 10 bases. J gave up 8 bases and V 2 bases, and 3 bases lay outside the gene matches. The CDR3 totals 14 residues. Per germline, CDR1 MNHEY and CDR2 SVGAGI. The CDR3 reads CASSYASGSYEQFF. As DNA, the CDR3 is TGTGCCAGCAGTTACGCTAGCGGGAGCTATGAGCAGTTCTTC.

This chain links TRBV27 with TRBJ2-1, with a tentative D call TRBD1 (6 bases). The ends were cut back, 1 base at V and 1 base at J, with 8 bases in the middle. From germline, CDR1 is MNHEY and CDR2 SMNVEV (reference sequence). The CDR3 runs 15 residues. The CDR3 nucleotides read TGTGCCAGCAGTTTATTTGGACAGTCCTACAATGAGCAGTTCTTC. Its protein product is CASSLFGQSYNEQFF.

The CDR3 protein is CASSSQGLAGGSYNEQFF. The CDR3 DNA is TGTGCCAGTAGTTCCCAAGGACTAGCGGGAGGCTCCTACAATGAGCAGTTCTTC. The chain is built from TRBV19 and TRBJ2-1, with 14 bases that match TRBD2. The V segment lost 5 bases and the J segment 0 bases; nucleotides outside the gene matches: 6. CDR3 size: 18 residues. The germline gives CDR1 LNHDA, CDR2 SQIVND (reference sequence).

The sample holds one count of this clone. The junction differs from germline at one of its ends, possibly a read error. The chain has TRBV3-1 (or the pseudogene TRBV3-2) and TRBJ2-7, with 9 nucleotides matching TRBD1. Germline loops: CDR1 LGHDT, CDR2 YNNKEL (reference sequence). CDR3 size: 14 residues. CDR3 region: CASTQTGGWDEQYF. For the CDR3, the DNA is TGTGCCAGCACCCAAACAGGGGGCTGGGACGAGCAGTACTTC.

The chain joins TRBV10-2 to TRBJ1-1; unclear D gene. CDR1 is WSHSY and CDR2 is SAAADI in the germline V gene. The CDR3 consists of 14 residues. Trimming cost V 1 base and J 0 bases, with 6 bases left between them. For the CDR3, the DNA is TGCGCCAGCAGTGAGTTAGCCTTGAACACTGAAGCTTTCTTT. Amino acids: CASSELALNTEAFF.